These 29 T cell receptor beta chains came from one sample sequenced in a study of T cell repertoires in cytomegalovirus infection. In TCRdb, the reads were re-called with MiXCR into one record per CDR3 protein. Of under 600,000 distinct CDR3 sequences in the sample, about 15% were seen once. The material sequenced was CD8+ T cells from PBMCs. The receptor source for this set is a human donor in good health (CMV status not recorded). Some clones in this sample may be carry-over from other donors' samples.

The V gene is TRBV28, the J gene TRBJ2-3; 15 nucleotides match TRBD2. Germline CDR1 MDHEN, CDR2 SYDVKM. Trimming cost V 5 bases and J 3 bases; bases outside gene matches: 12. There are 19 residues in the CDR3. The CDR3 here is CASSDPGLAGGGGTDTQYF. Written as DNA, the CDR3 is TGTGCCAGCAGTGATCCGGGACTAGCGGGAGGAGGGGGGACAGATACGCAGTATTTT.

This clonotype was counted many times. This sequence joins TRBV4-1 and TRBJ1-1; 7 positions agree with TRBD1. Looked up from germline, CDR1 is MGHRA and CDR2 is YSYEKL. The CDR3 runs to 13 residues. V shed 4 bases, J shed 8 bases, and the junction held 7 bases outside the gene matches. As DNA, the CDR3 is TGCGCCAGCAGCCGTACAGGGGTTGCAGAAGCTTTCTTT. Protein product: CASSRTGVAEAFF.

This clonotype occurred once. A much larger clone lies a single base off, so this may be a read error. This chain uses TRBV6-1 with TRBJ2-1; perhaps D is TRBD1 or TRBD2 (6 bases each). CDR3 length: 14 amino acids. The germline CDR1 and CDR2 sequences are MNHNS and SASEGT. The DNA of the CDR3 is TGTGCCAGCAGTCCCGGGGGCTTCCACAATGCGCAGTTCTTC. This gives the protein CASSPGGFHNAQFF.

In its sample, this clonotype was seen many times. The V gene is TRBV12-3 or TRBV12-4, the J gene TRBJ2-1, with D tentatively TRBD1 or TRBD2 (5 bases each). The V and J ends lost 4 bases and 4 bases respectively, with 11 bases between them. CDR3 size: 14 residues. The DNA of the CDR3 is TGTGCCAGCAGTTCCGGGGACGGATACAATGAGCAGTTCTTC. This gives the protein CASSSGDGYNEQFF.

This clonotype was seen a handful of times. The chain is built from TRBV13 and TRBJ1-1; D is uncertain. The CDR3 is 14 residues long. V was clipped by 1 base and J by 8 bases, with 14 bases between them. Germline-derived CDR1 and CDR2 are PRHDT and FYEKMQ (reference sequence). The CDR3 region has the DNA TGTGCCAGCAGCTTAGAAGAGGGATCATACGAAGCTTTCTTT. It is translated as CASSLEEGSYEAFF.

This clonotype appeared a few times. V gene TRBV10-3 combines with J gene TRBJ1-2, with 10 nucleotides matching TRBD1. After removal of 6 bases from V and 6 bases from J, the junction contained 10 bases not matched to a gene. The CDR3 runs 15 residues. Germline lookup yields CDR1 ENHRY and CDR2 SYGVKD. The CDR3 DNA sequence: TGTGCCATCAGCAGCGCCGGGACAGGGGTGAATGGCTACACCTTC. Translation: CAISSAGTGVNGYTF.

The sample holds a few counts of this clonotype. This chain connects TRBV27 to TRBJ2-3, with D perhaps matching TRBD2 (6 bases). The V gene's germline CDR1 is MNHEY and CDR2 SMNVEV (reference sequence). CDR3 size: 15 residues. Trimming pared 0 bases from V and 1 base from J, leaving 8 bases between. CDR3 nucleotide sequence: TGTGCCAGCAGTTTATCGCCTAGCGGCACAGATACGCAGTATTTT. Translation: CASSLSPSGTDTQYF.

V is TRBV27 and J is TRBJ1-1; D remains unclear. The V gene's germline CDR1 is MNHEY and CDR2 SMNVEV (reference sequence). Trimming stripped 4 bases from V and 4 bases from J, with 10 bases between. This CDR3 region has 13 residues. Written as DNA, the CDR3 is TGTGCCAGCAGTTCGAGAGAGCCCACTGAAGCTTTCTTT. Translating it yields CASSSREPTEAFF.

The rearrangement uses TRBV20-1 and TRBJ2-7; D gene ambiguous. The V gene's germline CDR1 is DFQATT and CDR2 SNEGSKA (reference sequence). The V end was cut by 1 base, the J end by 0 bases, with 7 bases between. The CDR3 loop spans 13 amino acids. This chain's CDR3 is CSARAPTSYEQYF. As DNA, the CDR3 is TGCAGTGCTAGAGCCCCCACCTCCTACGAGCAGTACTTC.

This clonotype was counted at least ten times. The CDR3 sequence: CASSRAHLREMNTEAFF. The CDR3 DNA reads TGTGCCAGCAGTCGGGCCCACTTGAGGGAGATGAACACTGAAGCTTTCTTT. The rearrangement links TRBV27 to TRBJ1-1; D unresolved. V was shortened by 5 bases and J by 0 bases, with 19 bases between the two germline ends. The CDR3 contains 17 residues. CDR1 is MNHEY and CDR2 is SMNVEV in the germline V gene (reference sequence).

V gene TRBV20-1 combines with J gene TRBJ2-7, with 9 bases identical to TRBD2. Germline lookup yields CDR1 DFQATT and CDR2 SNEGSKA (reference sequence). The CDR3 spans 14 residues. Germline trimming cut 6 bases from V and 6 bases from J; bases unmatched to any gene: 12. The CDR3 region is CSAIAERGVGEQYF. In nucleotides, the CDR3 is TGCAGTGCCATTGCAGAGCGGGGGGTGGGCGAGCAGTACTTC.

A word on this clonotype: A single base separates this from a much larger clone, so it may be a read error. The conserved phenylalanine or tryptophan is not found at the CDR3 terminus, so this likely reflects a read error. The CDR3 DNA reads as TGCGCCAGCAGCCAGCCATCCGGTGAGCAGTTCTAC. This gives the protein CASSQPSGEQFY. V gene TRBV4-1 combines with J gene TRBJ2-1; D is unclear. V shed 3 bases and J shed 9 bases, with 9 bases lying between them. The germline CDR1 and CDR2 sequences are MGHRA and YSYEKL. The CDR3 covers 12 residues.

A remark on this clonotype: A read error may explain this, as a much larger clone is one base away. The genes are TRBV10-3 and TRBJ2-7; perhaps TRBD2 as D (6 bases). The CDR3 sequence is 14 residues long. V lost 11 bases, J lost 4 bases, and 21 bases lay in between. Germline-derived CDR1 and CDR2 are ENHRY and SYGVKD. The CDR3 protein is CAVGERASAYEQYF. The DNA of the CDR3 is TGTGCCGTCGGGGAGAGGGCTAGCGCGTACGAGCAGTACTTC.

There are a few counts of this clonotype. This chain joins TRBV15 and TRBJ2-7, with 9 bases matching TRBD2. CDR3 length: 16 amino acids. Germline trimming cut 0 bases from V and 4 bases from J; bases unmatched to any gene: 7. Per germline, CDR1 LNHNV and CDR2 YYDKDF (reference sequence). CDR3 sequence: CATSRERSGGLYEQYF. The CDR3, as DNA: TGTGCCACCAGCAGAGAAAGAAGCGGGGGGCTATACGAGCAGTACTTC.

This clonotype was observed a few times. The rearrangement joins TRBV5-5 to TRBJ2-3; a weak D match, TRBD2 (6 bases). The germline V gene encodes CDR1 SGHKS and CDR2 YYEKEE (reference sequence). Trimming removed 4 bases from V and 1 base from J, with 10 bases in between. The CDR3 extends over 14 amino acids. The CDR3 protein is CASSGGYRTDTQYF. The CDR3 coding sequence is TGTGCCAGCAGCGGGGGGTACCGCACAGATACGCAGTATTTT.

This clonotype came up many times. This chain connects TRBV7-8 to TRBJ1-4; 7 bases line up with TRBD1. Germline values: CDR1 SGHVS, CDR2 FQNEAQ. V gave up 8 bases and J gave up 2 bases; unmatched junction bases: 5. The CDR3 contains 14 residues. The CDR3 DNA reads as TGTGCCAGCTCAGGGGGTGTCACTAATGAAAAACTGTTTTTT. Translating gives CASSGGVTNEKLFF.

This clonotype was found a few times. V gene TRBV4-1 combines with J gene TRBJ2-3; D is undetermined. The V end lost 4 bases, the J end lost 4 bases, and 12 bases lay between the germline ends. The CDR3 runs to 14 residues. Germline loops: CDR1 MGHRA, CDR2 YSYEKL. CDR3 in amino acids: CASSPGPGADTQYF. For the CDR3, the DNA is TGCGCCAGCAGCCCCGGGCCAGGTGCAGATACGCAGTATTTT.

This clonotype was seen more than once but under ten times. J is TRBJ2-7 and V is TRBV20-1; the match to TRBD1 covers 8 bases. Per the germline V gene, CDR1 is DFQATT and CDR2 is SNEGSKA (reference sequence). Germline trimming cut 4 bases from V and 1 base from J; bases unmatched to any gene: 3. This CDR3 is built from 13 residues. The CDR3 protein is CSAIGQGSYEQYF. CDR3 DNA sequence: TGCAGTGCTATCGGACAGGGTTCCTACGAGCAGTACTTC.

This clonotype was counted ten times or more. This chain joins TRBV7-8 and TRBJ1-5; D may be TRBD1 (5 bases). Germline V CDR1 and CDR2: SGHVS, FQNEAQ. The CDR3 covers 15 residues. Trimming took off 4 bases at V and 6 bases at J, with 16 bases between the two ends. This CDR3 is CASSSGRIPGQPQHF. The CDR3 DNA is TGTGCCAGCAGCTCGGGACGGATCCCAGGTCAGCCCCAGCATTTT. Supplemented by reference TRBV7-8 and TRBJ1-5, the full variable domain reads GAGVSQSPRYKVAKRGQDVALRCDPISGHVSLFWYQQALGQGPEFLTYFQNEAQLDKSGLPSDRFFAERPEGSVSTLKIQRTQQEDSAVYLCASSSGRIPGQPQHFGDGTRLSIL.

This clonotype was counted only a few times. J is TRBJ2-7 and V is TRBV7-9; a weak D match, TRBD1 (5 bases). With 5 bases removed from V and 5 bases from J, the gap between germline ends came to 13 bases. The CDR3 extends over 13 amino acids. CDR1 is SEHNR, CDR2 FQNEAQ, per germline (reference sequence). CDR3 protein: CASSPRAFDEQYF. The CDR3 nucleotides are TGTGCCAGCAGCCCCAGGGCTTTTGACGAGCAGTACTTC.

This clonotype was detected many times. The chain uses TRBV5-1 and TRBJ2-3; TRBD1 is a possible D gene (6 bases). Germline V CDR1 and CDR2: SGHRS, YFSETQ. The CDR3 consists of 15 residues. V lost 5 bases, J lost 4 bases, and 17 bases lay in between. CDR3 protein: CASSERWGPADTQYF. As DNA, the CDR3 is TGCGCCAGCAGTGAGAGGTGGGGGCCGGCAGATACGCAGTATTTT. The whole variable domain, remainder taken from reference TRBV5-1 and TRBJ2-3, is KAGVTQTPRYLIKTRGQQVTLSCSPISGHRSVSWYQQTPGQGLQFLFEYFSETQRNKGNFPGRFSGRQFSNSRSEMNVSTLELGDSALYLCASSERWGPADTQYFGPGTRLTVL.

In its sample, this clonotype was seen many times. This rearrangement joins TRBV11-2 to TRBJ2-1, with 8 bases identical to TRBD2. V shed 5 bases, J shed 5 bases, and the junction held 8 bases outside the gene matches. The CDR3 spans 15 residues. Germline values: CDR1 SGHAT, CDR2 FQNNGV. The CDR3 DNA reads TGTGCCAGCAGCCCCGGAGCGGGGGCCAACAATGAGCAGTTCTTC. Protein product: CASSPGAGANNEQFF.

This sequence joins TRBV12-3 or TRBV12-4 and TRBJ2-1, with 7 bases aligning to TRBD2. The CDR3 runs to 15 residues. The V gene end was trimmed by 10 bases and the J gene end by 0 bases; junction bases not matched to a gene: 9. CDR3 nucleotides: TGTGCCACCAACCCTAGCGGTAGCTCCTACAATGAGCAGTTCTTC. It specifies CATNPSGSSYNEQFF.

About this clonotype itself: No conserved phenylalanine or tryptophan ends this CDR3, so it is likely a read error. This sequence joins TRBV12-3 or TRBV12-4 and TRBJ2-7; a possible D gene is TRBD2 (5 bases). The CDR3 totals 16 residues. DNA for the CDR3: TGCGCCAGCAGTTTAGCGCTGGGCCCGACCTCCTACGAGCAGTACTTA. It is translated as CASSLALGPTSYEQYL.

The sample holds many counts of this clonotype. The V call is TRBV20-1, the J call TRBJ2-2, with D perhaps TRBD1 (6 bases). CDR1 and CDR2 from the germline V gene are DFQATT and SNEGSKA (reference sequence). CDR3 size: 14 residues. Trimming removed 3 bases at V and 3 bases at J, with 11 bases between. The CDR3 sequence is CSASNGGDTGELFF. Written as DNA, the CDR3 is TGCAGTGCTAGTAATGGGGGCGACACCGGGGAGCTGTTTTTT.

The chain recombines TRBV10-3 with TRBJ2-5; 12 bases fit TRBD1. The CDR3 consists of 20 residues. The germline CDR1 and CDR2 sequences are ENHRY and SYGVKD. With 10 bases clipped from V and 3 bases from J, the junction kept 24 bases outside the gene matches. The CDR3 spells CASGTGGVLKGGVSEETQYF. The CDR3 nucleotides are TGTGCCAGCGGGACAGGGGGCGTTCTTAAGGGAGGGGTGTCGGAAGAGACCCAGTACTTC.

This clonotype was seen more than once but under ten times. This chain links TRBV24-1 with TRBJ2-1; possibly TRBD2 for D (6 bases). Trimming left V 4 bases short and J 0 bases short, with 15 bases between. Germline V gene lookup returns CDR1 KGHDR and CDR2 SFDVKD. The CDR3 contains 17 residues. The chain's CDR3 is CATSDPQRRGSYNEQFF. The CDR3 DNA sequence: TGTGCCACCAGTGACCCTCAGCGGAGGGGCTCCTACAATGAGCAGTTCTTC.

This clonotype was seen many times. The CDR3 DNA reads as TGTGCCAGCAGCCTTCCGGGCGGCTACAATGAGCAGTTCTTC. Amino acid sequence: CASSLPGGYNEQFF. The V and J genes are TRBV11-3 and TRBJ2-1; D not certain. CDR1 SGHNT and CDR2 YENEEA come from the germline V gene. The V gene lost 5 bases and the J gene lost 3 bases, with 11 bases spanning the gap. The CDR3 has 14 residues. Full variable domain (rest looked up from reference TRBV11-3 and TRBJ2-1): EAGVVQSPRYKIIEKKQPVAFWCNPISGHNTLYWYLQNLGQGPELLIRYENEEAVDDSQLPKDRFSAERLKGVDSTLKIQPAELGDSAVYLCASSLPGGYNEQFFGPGTRLTVL.

This sequence joins TRBV15 and TRBJ2-4; tentatively, D is TRBD2 (6 bases). This CDR3 contains 15 residues. The V end lost 5 bases, the J end lost 1 base, and 12 bases lay between the germline ends. Germline CDR1 LNHNV, CDR2 YYDKDF (reference sequence). CDR3 sequence: CATSPGDFAKNIQYF. Here the CDR3 DNA reads TGTGCCACCAGCCCGGGGGATTTTGCCAAAAACATTCAGTACTTC.